Following are 14 T cell receptor beta chains from one sample sequenced in a study of response to subunit inactivated influenza vaccine. TCRdb called the RT-PCR reads again in MiXCR, with one record for every CDR3 protein. The sample holds around 580,000 distinct CDR3 sequences; about 12% are singletons and the top ten take more than 8.5%. Sequenced material: PBMCs from blood, taken on the day of vaccination. The source of these receptors is a man in his forties or fifties who received an inactivated influenza vaccine.

The chain couples TRBV25-1 to TRBJ2-1; tentatively, D is TRBD2 (5 bases). This CDR3 comprises 16 residues. Per germline, CDR1 MGHDK and CDR2 SYGVNS. V gave up 3 bases and J gave up 1 base, with 13 bases separating them. For the CDR3, the DNA is TGTGCCAGCAGTGATCTAGCCTTCAGTTCCTACAATGAGCAGTTCTTC. As protein: CASSDLAFSSYNEQFF. The whole variable domain, remainder taken from reference TRBV25-1 and TRBJ2-1, is EADIYQTPRYLVIGTGKKITLECSQTMGHDKMYWYQQDPGMELHLIHYSYGVNSTEKGDLSSESTVSRIRTEHFPLTLESARPSHTSQYLCASSDLAFSSYNEQFFGPGTRLTVL.

Ten or more counts support this clonotype. This chain uses TRBV20-1 with TRBJ2-3, with unresolved D. The CDR3 extends over 12 amino acids. Per the germline V gene, CDR1 is DFQATT and CDR2 is SNEGSKA (reference sequence). V was pared by 6 bases and J by 1 base, with 8 bases between. For the CDR3, the DNA is TGCAGTGCCCCTACCCGCACAGATACGCAGTATTTT. Its protein is CSAPTRTDTQYF.

V usage is TRBV12-3 or TRBV12-4 and J usage is TRBJ1-2, with D tentatively TRBD1 (5 bases). The V and J ends lost 6 bases and 7 bases respectively, with 12 bases between them. The CDR3 has 12 amino acids. The DNA of the CDR3 is TGTGCCAGCAGCCGACAGAATGCTGGCTACACCTTC. Protein: CASSRQNAGYTF.

This clonotype was picked up a small number of times. V is TRBV6-1 and J is TRBJ2-2; D is uncertain. The V end lost 3 bases, the J end lost 5 bases, and 16 bases lay between the germline ends. Germline CDR1 is MNHNS and CDR2 is SASEGT. The CDR3 runs to 16 residues. DNA of the CDR3: TGTGCCAGCAGTGAGGCCGTCACGGCGAGGACCGGGGAGCTGTTTTTT. It encodes CASSEAVTARTGELFF.

At least ten counts were recorded for this clonotype. CDR3 loop: CSVGQDYEQYF. The CDR3 region has the DNA TGCAGCGTTGGACAAGACTACGAGCAGTACTTC. This chain joins TRBV29-1 and TRBJ2-7; D is ambiguous. V lost 4 bases and J 3 bases, leaving 7 bases between the germline ends. This CDR3 region has 11 residues. Germline V gives CDR1 SQVTM, CDR2 ANQGSEA.

The sample holds a few counts of this clonotype. This chain connects TRBV7-9 to TRBJ2-1, with unresolved D. This CDR3 has 15 amino acids. Deletions cut 7 bases from V and 5 bases from J, with 18 bases between. CDR1 SEHNR and CDR2 FQNEAQ come from the germline V gene (reference sequence). CDR3 region: CASTLLLMGDNEQFF. CDR3 sequence (DNA): TGTGCCAGCACCCTATTGCTCATGGGTGACAATGAGCAGTTCTTC.

This chain links TRBV7-2 with TRBJ2-3, with 7 nucleotides matching TRBD2. Germline V CDR1 and CDR2: SGHTA, FQGNSA. This CDR3 region has 15 residues. The V and J ends lost 2 bases and 4 bases, in that order; junction bases with no gene match: 6. CDR3 protein: CASSLQTSRADTQYF. For the CDR3, the DNA is TGTGCCAGCAGCTTACAGACTAGCCGGGCAGATACGCAGTATTTT.

The J gene is TRBJ2-1, the V gene TRBV12-3 or TRBV12-4; 13 bases fit TRBD2. The length of the CDR3 is 14 residues. Germline trimming cut 6 bases from V and 8 bases from J; bases unmatched to any gene: 4. CDR3 protein: CASSWGTSGDEQFF. The CDR3 nucleotides read TGTGCCAGCAGCTGGGGGACTAGCGGGGATGAGCAGTTCTTC.

This chain uses TRBV12-3 or TRBV12-4 with TRBJ2-1, with D perhaps TRBD2 (5 bases). The CDR3 is made up of 14 amino acids. V dropped 5 bases and J dropped 0 bases, with 8 bases sitting between them. Here the CDR3 DNA reads TGTGCCAGCAGTCAACTAGGCTCCTACAATGAGCAGTTCTTC. It is translated as CASSQLGSYNEQFF.

This clonotype was counted only a few times. V gene TRBV19 combines with J gene TRBJ2-7; 15 nucleotides line up with TRBD2. The germline V gene encodes CDR1 LNHDA and CDR2 SQIVND (reference sequence). Trimming took 4 bases from V and 2 from J; bases not matched to a gene: 6. The CDR3 contains 17 residues. CDR3 amino acids: CASSTRTSGGAAYEQYF. The CDR3 DNA follows: TGTGCCAGTAGTACCCGGACTAGCGGGGGGGCCGCCTACGAGCAGTACTTC.

This clonotype was recorded a few times. The CDR3 loop reads CSASLRNYGNQPQHF. The CDR3 DNA sequence: TGCAGTGCTAGTTTAAGGAATTACGGCAATCAGCCCCAGCATTTT. The V and J genes are TRBV20-1 and TRBJ1-5; D remains unclear. Per the germline V gene, CDR1 is DFQATT and CDR2 is SNEGSKA (reference sequence). Trimming stripped 3 bases from V and 2 bases from J, with 14 bases between. CDR3 length: 15 residues.

There are many counts of this clonotype. The rearrangement joins TRBV14 to TRBJ2-1; D ambiguous. In germline, CDR1 is SGHDN, CDR2 FVKESK. The CDR3 covers 12 residues. Trimming left V 0 bases short and J 12 bases short, with 9 bases between. The CDR3 sequence: CASSQESYGQFF. DNA for the CDR3: TGTGCCAGCAGCCAAGAATCCTATGGGCAGTTCTTC.

There are a few counts of this clonotype. This chain uses TRBV25-1 with TRBJ1-2, with 7 bases matching TRBD1. The CDR3 is 17 amino acids. V was pared by 3 bases and J by 6 bases, with 16 bases of the junction left unmatched. Germline values: CDR1 MGHDK, CDR2 SYGVNS. The CDR3 DNA reads TGTGCCAGCAGTGATCGGGGGACAGCCCTGAACTATGATGGCTACACCTTC. This codes for CASSDRGTALNYDGYTF.

The table lists this clonotype with many counts. The rearrangement links TRBV10-2 to TRBJ2-7; 16 bases map to TRBD2. The CDR3 loop spans 17 amino acids. Per the germline V gene, CDR1 is WSHSY and CDR2 is SAAADI. V gave up 3 bases and J gave up 3 bases; unmatched junction bases: 5. The CDR3 coding sequence is TGCGCCAGCAGTGATCCGGGACTAGCGGGGGGGAACTACGAGCAGTACTTC. As protein: CASSDPGLAGGNYEQYF.